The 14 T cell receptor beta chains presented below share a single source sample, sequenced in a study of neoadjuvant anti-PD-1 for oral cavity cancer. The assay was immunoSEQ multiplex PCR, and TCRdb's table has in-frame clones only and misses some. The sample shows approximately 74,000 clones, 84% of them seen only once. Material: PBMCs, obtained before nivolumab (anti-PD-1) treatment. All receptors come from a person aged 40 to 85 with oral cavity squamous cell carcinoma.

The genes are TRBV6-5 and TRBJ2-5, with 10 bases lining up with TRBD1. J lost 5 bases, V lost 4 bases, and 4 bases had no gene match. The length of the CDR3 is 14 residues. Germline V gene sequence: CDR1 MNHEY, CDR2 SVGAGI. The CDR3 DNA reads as TGTGCCAGCAGTTCCCGGGACAGGGGTGAGACCCAGTACTTC. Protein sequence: CASSSRDRGETQYF.

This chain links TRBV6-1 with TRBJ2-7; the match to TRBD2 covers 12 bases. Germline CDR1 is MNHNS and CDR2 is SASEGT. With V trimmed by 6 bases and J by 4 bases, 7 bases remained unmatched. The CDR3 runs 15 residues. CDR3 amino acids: CASSLTSGGLYEQYF. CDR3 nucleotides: TGTGCCAGCAGCCTGACTAGCGGGGGTCTTTACGAGCAGTACTTC.

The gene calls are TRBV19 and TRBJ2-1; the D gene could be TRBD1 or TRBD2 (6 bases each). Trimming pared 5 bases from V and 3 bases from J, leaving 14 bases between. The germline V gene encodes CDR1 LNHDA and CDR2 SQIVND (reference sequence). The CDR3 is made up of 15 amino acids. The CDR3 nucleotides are TGTGCCAGTAGTGGAGGGGGAGGAAACTACAATGAGCAGTTCTTC. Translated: CASSGGGGNYNEQFF.

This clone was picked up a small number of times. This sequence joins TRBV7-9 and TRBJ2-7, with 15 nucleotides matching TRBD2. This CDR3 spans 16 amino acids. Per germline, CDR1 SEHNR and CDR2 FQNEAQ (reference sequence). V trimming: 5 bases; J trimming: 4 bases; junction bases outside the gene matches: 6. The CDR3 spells CASSPGTSGRMYEQYF. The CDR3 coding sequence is TGTGCCAGCAGCCCAGGGACTAGCGGGAGGATGTACGAGCAGTACTTC.

The CDR3 bases are TGTGCCAGCAGTGGCTTTTGGGACGCCCCGCAGTATTTT. It is translated as CASSGFWDAPQYF. The chain is built from TRBV6-1 and TRBJ2-3; D is tentatively TRBD1 or TRBD2 (5 bases each). V lost 4 bases, J lost 10 bases, and 15 bases lay in between. CDR1 MNHNS and CDR2 SASEGT come from the germline V gene. This CDR3 spans 13 amino acids.

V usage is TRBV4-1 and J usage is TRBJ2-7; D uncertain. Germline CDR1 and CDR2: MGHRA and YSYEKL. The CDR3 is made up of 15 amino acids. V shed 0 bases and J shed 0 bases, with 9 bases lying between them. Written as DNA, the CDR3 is TGCGCCAGCAGCCAAGACTTGGCAGGCTCCTACGAGCAGTACTTC. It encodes CASSQDLAGSYEQYF.

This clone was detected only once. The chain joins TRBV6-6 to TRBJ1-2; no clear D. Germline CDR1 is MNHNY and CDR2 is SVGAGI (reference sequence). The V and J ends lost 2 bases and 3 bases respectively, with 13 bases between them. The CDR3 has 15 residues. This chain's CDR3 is CASSYARTSDYGYTF. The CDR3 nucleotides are TGTGCCAGCAGTTACGCACGGACTTCGGACTATGGCTACACCTTC.

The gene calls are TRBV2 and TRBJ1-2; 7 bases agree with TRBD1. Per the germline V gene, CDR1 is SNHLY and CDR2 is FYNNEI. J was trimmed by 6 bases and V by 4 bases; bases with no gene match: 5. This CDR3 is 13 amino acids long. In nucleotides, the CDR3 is TGTGCCAGCAGTGTACAGGGGAAGGATGGCTACACCTTC. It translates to CASSVQGKDGYTF.

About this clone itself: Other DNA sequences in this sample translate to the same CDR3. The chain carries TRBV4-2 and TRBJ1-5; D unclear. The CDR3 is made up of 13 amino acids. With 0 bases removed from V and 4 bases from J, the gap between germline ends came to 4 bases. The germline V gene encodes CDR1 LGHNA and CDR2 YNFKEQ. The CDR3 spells CASSQDRNQPQHF. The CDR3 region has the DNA TGTGCCAGCAGCCAAGATAGAAATCAGCCCCAGCATTTT.

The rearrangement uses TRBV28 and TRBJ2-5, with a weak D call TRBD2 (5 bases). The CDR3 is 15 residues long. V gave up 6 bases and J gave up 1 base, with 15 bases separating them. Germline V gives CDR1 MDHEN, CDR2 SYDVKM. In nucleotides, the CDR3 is TGTGCCAGCAGAGGAGGCAGGCAATTCCAAGAGACCCAGTACTTC. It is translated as CASRGGRQFQETQYF.

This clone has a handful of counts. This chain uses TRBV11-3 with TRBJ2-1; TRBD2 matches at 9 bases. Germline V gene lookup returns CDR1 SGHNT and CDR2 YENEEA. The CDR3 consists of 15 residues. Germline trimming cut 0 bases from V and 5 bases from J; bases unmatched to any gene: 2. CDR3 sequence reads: CASSLDGLANNEQFF. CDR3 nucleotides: TGTGCCAGCAGCTTAGATGGACTAGCGAACAATGAGCAGTTCTTC.

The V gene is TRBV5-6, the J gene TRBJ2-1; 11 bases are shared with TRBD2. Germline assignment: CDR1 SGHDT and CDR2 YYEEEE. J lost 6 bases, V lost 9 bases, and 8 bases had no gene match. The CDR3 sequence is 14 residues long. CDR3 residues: CATWATSGGNEQFF. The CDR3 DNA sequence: TGTGCCACCTGGGCCACTAGCGGGGGCAATGAGCAGTTCTTC.

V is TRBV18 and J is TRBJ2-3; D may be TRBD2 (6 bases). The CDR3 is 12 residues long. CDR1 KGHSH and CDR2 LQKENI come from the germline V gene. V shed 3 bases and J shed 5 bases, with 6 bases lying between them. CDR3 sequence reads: CASSPGGDTQYF. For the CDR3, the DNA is TGTGCCAGCTCACCGGGGGGAGATACGCAGTATTTT.

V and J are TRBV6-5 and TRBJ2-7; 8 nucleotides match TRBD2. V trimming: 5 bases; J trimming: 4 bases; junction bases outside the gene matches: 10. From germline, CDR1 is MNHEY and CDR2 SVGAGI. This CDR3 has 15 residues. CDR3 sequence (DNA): TGTGCCAGCAGTCCACAAGCGGGAGTAATATACGAGCAGTACTTC. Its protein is CASSPQAGVIYEQYF.